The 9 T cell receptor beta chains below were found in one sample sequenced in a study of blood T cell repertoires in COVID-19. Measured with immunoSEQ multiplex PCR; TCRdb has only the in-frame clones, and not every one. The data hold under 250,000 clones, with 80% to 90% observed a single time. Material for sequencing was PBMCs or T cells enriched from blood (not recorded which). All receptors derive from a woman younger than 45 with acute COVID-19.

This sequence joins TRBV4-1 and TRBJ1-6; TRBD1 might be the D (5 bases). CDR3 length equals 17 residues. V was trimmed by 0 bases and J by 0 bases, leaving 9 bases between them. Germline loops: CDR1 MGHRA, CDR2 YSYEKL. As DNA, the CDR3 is TGCGCCAGCAGCCAAGATACAGGCAGCTCCTATAATTCACCCCTCCACTTT. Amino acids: CASSQDTGSSYNSPLHF.

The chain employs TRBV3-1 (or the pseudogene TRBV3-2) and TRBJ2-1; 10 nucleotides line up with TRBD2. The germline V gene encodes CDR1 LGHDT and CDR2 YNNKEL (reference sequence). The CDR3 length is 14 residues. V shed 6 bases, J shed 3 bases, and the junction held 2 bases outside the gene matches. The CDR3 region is CASRLAGNYNEQFF. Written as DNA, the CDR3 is TGTGCCAGCAGACTAGCGGGGAACTACAATGAGCAGTTCTTC.

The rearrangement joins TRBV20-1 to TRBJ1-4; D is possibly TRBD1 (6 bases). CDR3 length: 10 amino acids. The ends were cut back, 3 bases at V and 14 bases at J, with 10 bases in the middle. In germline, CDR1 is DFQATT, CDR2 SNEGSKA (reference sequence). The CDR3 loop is CSARGTGLFF. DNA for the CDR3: TGCAGTGCTAGGGGAACAGGGCTGTTTTTT.

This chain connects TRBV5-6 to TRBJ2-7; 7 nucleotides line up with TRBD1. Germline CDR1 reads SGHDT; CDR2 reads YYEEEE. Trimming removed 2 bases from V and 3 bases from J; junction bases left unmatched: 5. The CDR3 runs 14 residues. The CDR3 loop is CASSFGDSIYEQYF. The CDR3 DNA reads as TGTGCCAGCAGCTTCGGGGACAGTATCTACGAGCAGTACTTC.

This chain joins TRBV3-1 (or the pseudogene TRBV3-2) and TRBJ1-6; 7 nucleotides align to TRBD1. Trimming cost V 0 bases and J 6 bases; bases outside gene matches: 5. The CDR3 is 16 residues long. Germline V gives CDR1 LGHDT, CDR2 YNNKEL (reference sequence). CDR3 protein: CASSQEGAGGNSPLHF. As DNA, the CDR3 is TGTGCCAGCAGCCAAGAAGGCGCAGGGGGTAATTCACCCCTCCACTTT.

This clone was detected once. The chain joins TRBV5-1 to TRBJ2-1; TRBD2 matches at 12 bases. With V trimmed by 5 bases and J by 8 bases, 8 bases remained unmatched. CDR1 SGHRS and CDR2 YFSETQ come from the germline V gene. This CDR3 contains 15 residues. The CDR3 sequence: CASRGALAGGDEQFF. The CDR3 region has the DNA TGCGCCAGCAGAGGGGCACTAGCGGGGGGCGATGAGCAGTTCTTC.

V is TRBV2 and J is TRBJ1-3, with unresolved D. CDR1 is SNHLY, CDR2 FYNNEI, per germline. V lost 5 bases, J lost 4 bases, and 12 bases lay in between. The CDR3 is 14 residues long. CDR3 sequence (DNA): TGTGCCAGCAGTCCCAATACAGAGGGAAACACCATATATTTT. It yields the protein CASSPNTEGNTIYF.

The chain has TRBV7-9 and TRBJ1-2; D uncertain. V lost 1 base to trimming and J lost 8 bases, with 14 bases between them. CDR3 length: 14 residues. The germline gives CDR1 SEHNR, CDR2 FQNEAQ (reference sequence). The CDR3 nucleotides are TGTGCCAGCAGCTTAGAGATGCTCGGTCGAGGCTACACCTTC. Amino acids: CASSLEMLGRGYTF.

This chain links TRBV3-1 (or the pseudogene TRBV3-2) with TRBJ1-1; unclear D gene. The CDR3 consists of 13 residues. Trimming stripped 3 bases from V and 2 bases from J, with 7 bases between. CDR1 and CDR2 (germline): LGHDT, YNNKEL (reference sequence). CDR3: CASSQGVNTEAFF. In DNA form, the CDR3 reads TGTGCCAGCAGCCAGGGCGTCAACACTGAAGCTTTCTTT.